This T cell receptor (beta chain) was captured by sequencing in a study of identical twins. Details on this clonotype: The antigen is not known.

Study-wide results and limits: The models systematically underestimated how much out-of-frame TCR alpha was shared in monozygotic twins.

TCRdb re-called the 5' RACE reads through MiXCR, storing one row per CDR3 protein. Of hundreds of thousands of distinct CDR3 sequences in the sample, approximately 9% were seen once. The junction had 9 bases not matched to a gene; V was cut back by 0 bases and J by 3 bases. The CDR3 is 18 residues long. Germline V lookup: CDR1 LGHNA, CDR2 YSLEER. The receptor comes from a woman between 18 and 29 years old in good health. Specimen: memory (CD45RO+) T cells sorted from blood. The chain links TRBV4-3 to TRBJ2-1; TRBD2 matches 9 bases. This CDR3 reads CASSQESHSGRSYNEQFF. The CDR3 nucleotides are TGCGCCAGCAGCCAAGAGAGCCATAGCGGGAGAAGCTACAATGAGCAGTTCTTC.